These 5 T cell receptor beta chains came from one sample sequenced in a study of cytomegalovirus exposure and HLA in healthy donors. PCR involved 60 Vbeta and 13 Jbeta primers. TCRdb's copy holds only in-frame clones and misses some; the assay was immunoSEQ multiplex PCR. The profile shows about 82,000 clones, about 68% of them singletons. Sequencing was carried out using PBMCs. The receptor set was obtained from a man in his forties in good health and CMV-seropositive.

The chain links TRBV5-4 to TRBJ1-1; D remains unclear. Per germline, CDR1 SGHNT and CDR2 YYREEE (reference sequence). Trimming took 0 bases from V and 1 from J, leaving 4 bases between them. The CDR3 has 13 amino acids. The CDR3 coding sequence is TGTGCCAGCAGCTTGGGAGGGAACACTGAAGCTTTCTTT. Amino acid sequence: CASSLGGNTEAFF.

This rearrangement joins TRBV9 to TRBJ2-5; D call uncertain. Trimming pared 3 bases from V and 2 bases from J, leaving 5 bases between. Germline-derived CDR1 and CDR2 are SGDLS and YYNGEE. The CDR3 is 12 amino acids. The CDR3 DNA reads as TGTGCCAGCAGCGCAGATCAAGAGACCCAGTACTTC. It is translated as CASSADQETQYF.

This chain connects TRBV28 to TRBJ1-2; unclear D gene. CDR1 and CDR2 (germline): MDHEN, SYDVKM. CDR3 length equals 15 residues. V was clipped by 1 base and J by 4 bases, with 13 bases between them. CDR3 nucleotides: TGTGCCAGCAGTTTATCCCCGCTCAGTGGCTATGGCTACACCTTC. Translating gives CASSLSPLSGYGYTF.

The chain joins TRBV5-1 to TRBJ1-2, with D possibly being TRBD1 (5 bases). The CDR3 runs 14 residues. The germline CDR1 and CDR2 sequences are SGHRS and YFSETQ. With 5 bases removed from V and 8 bases from J, the gap between germline ends came to 19 bases. The CDR3 nucleotides read TGCGCCAGCAGACGCGATTCGGGGACTATCGGCTACACCTTC. Its translation: CASRRDSGTIGYTF.

The chain has TRBV29-1 and TRBJ1-1; D gene ambiguous. CDR3 size: 11 residues. The germline CDR1 and CDR2 sequences are SQVTM and ANQGSEA. Between the trimmed V and J ends, which lost 4 bases and 7 bases, there was a span of 10 bases. CDR3 amino acids: CSVVQPGEAFF. The CDR3 DNA sequence: TGCAGCGTTGTCCAGCCAGGTGAAGCTTTCTTT.